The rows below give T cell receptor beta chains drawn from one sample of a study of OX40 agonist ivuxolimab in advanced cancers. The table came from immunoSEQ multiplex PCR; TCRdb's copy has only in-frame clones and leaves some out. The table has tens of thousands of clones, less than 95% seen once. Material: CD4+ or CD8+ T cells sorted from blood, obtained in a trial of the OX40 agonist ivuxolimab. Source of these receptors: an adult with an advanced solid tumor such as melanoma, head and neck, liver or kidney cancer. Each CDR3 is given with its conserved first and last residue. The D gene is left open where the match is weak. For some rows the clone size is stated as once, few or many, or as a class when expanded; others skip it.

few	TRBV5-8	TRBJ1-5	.	CASSGGYSNQPQHF	TGTGCCAGCAGCGGGGGATATAGCAATCAGCCCCAGCATTTT
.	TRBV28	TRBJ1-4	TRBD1	CASSAPGQGPKLFF	TGTGCCAGCAGTGCTCCGGGACAGGGGCCGAAACTGTTTTTT
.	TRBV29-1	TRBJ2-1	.	CSVNQRGSYNEQFF	TGCAGCGTGAACCAGAGGGGTTCCTACAATGAGCAGTTCTTC
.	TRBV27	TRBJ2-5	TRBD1	CASSFLLFMDREKETQYF	TGTGCCAGCAGTTTTTTATTATTTATGGACAGGGAGAAAGAGACCCAGTACTTC
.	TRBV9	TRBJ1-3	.	CASSVEGGPGNTIYF	TGTGCCAGCAGCGTAGAAGGGGGGCCTGGAAACACCATATATTTT
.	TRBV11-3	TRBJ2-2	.	CASSFEGPAGELFF	TGTGCCAGCAGCTTTGAAGGGCCCGCCGGGGAGCTGTTTTTT
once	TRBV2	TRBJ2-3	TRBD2	CASSPAAGRSGDTQYF	TGTGCCAGCAGCCCCGCAGCCGGGAGGTCGGGAGATACGCAGTATTTT
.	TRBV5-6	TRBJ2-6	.	CASTLRGTGANVLTF	TGTGCCAGCACCCTAAGAGGGACTGGGGCCAACGTCCTGACTTTC
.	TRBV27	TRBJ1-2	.	CASSTRLPVVYGYTF	TGTGCCAGCAGTACCCGCCTTCCCGTCGTTTATGGCTACACCTTC
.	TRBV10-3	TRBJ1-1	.	CAIRDTGNTEAFF	TGTGCCATCCGCGACACAGGGAACACTGAAGCTTTCTTT
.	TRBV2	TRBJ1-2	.	CAGKTGGHYGYTF	TGTGCCGGCAAGACAGGCGGACATTATGGCTACACCTTC
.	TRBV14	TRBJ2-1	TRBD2	CARKSGTSGSRSYNEQFF	TGTGCCAGGAAGTCCGGGACTAGCGGGAGTAGGTCCTACAATGAGCAGTTCTTC
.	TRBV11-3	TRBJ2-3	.	CASSFRTVTDTQYF	TGTGCCAGCAGCTTTAGGACAGTCACAGATACGCAGTATTTT
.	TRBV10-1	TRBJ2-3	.	CASSDPGSTDTQYF	TGCGCCAGCAGTGACCCGGGTAGCACAGATACGCAGTATTTT
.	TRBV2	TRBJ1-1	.	CASSGTALAAFF	TGTGCCAGCAGTGGGACGGCCCTCGCAGCTTTCTTT
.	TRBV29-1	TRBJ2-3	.	CSVEVYDTQYF	TGCAGCGTTGAGGTCTACGATACGCAGTATTTT
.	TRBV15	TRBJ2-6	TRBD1	CATSRDPQGALGGANVLTF	TGTGCCACCAGCAGAGATCCGCAGGGGGCGCTTGGTGGGGCCAACGTCCTGACTTTC
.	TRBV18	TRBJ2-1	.	CASSPRGNSYNEQFF	TGTGCCAGCTCACCTAGGGGTAACTCCTACAATGAGCAGTTCTTC
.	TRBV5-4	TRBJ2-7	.	CASSSPGPAYEQYF	TGTGCCAGCAGCTCCCCGGGACCGGCCTACGAGCAGTACTTC
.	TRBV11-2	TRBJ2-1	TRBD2	CASSPTGGSGGSYNEQFF	TGTGCCAGCAGCCCCACCGGAGGTAGCGGGGGCTCCTACAATGAGCAGTTCTTC
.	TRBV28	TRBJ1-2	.	CASSADSNYGYTF	TGTGCCAGCAGTGCCGACAGTAACTATGGCTACACCTTC
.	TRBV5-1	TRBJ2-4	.	CASMLGGIAKNIQYF	TGCGCCAGCATGCTTGGGGGGATAGCCAAAAACATTCAGTACTTC
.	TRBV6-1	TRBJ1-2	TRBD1	CASSGQGTGGYTF	TGTGCCAGCAGTGGACAGGGGACGGGTGGCTACACCTTC
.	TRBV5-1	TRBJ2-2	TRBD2	CASSTRTSGRSNLNTGELFF	TGCGCCAGCAGCACACGGACTAGCGGGAGGTCAAATCTAAACACCGGGGAGCTGTTTTTT
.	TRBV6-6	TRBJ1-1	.	CASSYRGIINTEAFF	TGTGCCAGCAGTTACCGGGGGATAATAAACACTGAAGCTTTCTTT
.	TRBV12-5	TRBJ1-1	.	CASGLGRYGGGMNTEAFF	TGTGCTAGTGGTTTGGGACGATATGGAGGGGGGATGAACACTGAAGCTTTCTTT
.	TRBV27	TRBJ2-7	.	CASCPLGRSSYEQYF	TGTGCCAGCTGCCCCCTGGGTCGGAGCTCCTACGAGCAGTACTTC
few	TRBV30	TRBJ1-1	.	CACSAGGLRILNTEAFF	TGTGCCTGTTCGGCCGGGGGGCTCAGGATCCTGAACACTGAAGCTTTCTTT